One TCR beta chain is described in this entry. The CDR3 sequence is 13 residues long. Trimming stripped 4 bases from V and 7 bases from J, with 8 bases between. CDR1 is SGHTA, CDR2 FQGNSA, per germline. This record comes from a study of OX40 agonist ivuxolimab in advanced cancers. About the study: Ivuxolimab is an agonistic anti-OX40 (CD134) antibody, and patients were treated with it. Ivuxolimab was administered intravenously to patients at 0.01 to 10 mg/kg every 2 weeks.

TCRdb keeps only in-frame clones here, not all; method: immunoSEQ multiplex PCR. The repertoire consists of over 55,000 clones, with 65% to 90% occurring once and the leading ten covering around 0.6%. The chain couples TRBV7-2 to TRBJ1-6; D might be TRBD1 (5 bases). Sequencing was performed on CD4+ or CD8+ T cells sorted from blood, taken in a trial of the OX40 agonist ivuxolimab. The TCR comes from an adult with an advanced solid tumor such as melanoma, head and neck, liver or kidney cancer. The CDR3 DNA reads TGTGCCAGCAGCTACAGGCGGAATTCACCCCTCCACTTT. Translated: CASSYRRNSPLHF. The full variable domain, in which reference TRBV7-2 and TRBJ1-6 provide the parts outside the CDR3, is GAGVSQSPSNKVTEKGKDVELRCDPISGHTALYWYRQSLGQGLEFLIYFQGNSAPDKSGLPSDRFSAERTGGSVSTLTIQRTQQEDSAVYLCASSYRRNSPLHFGNGTRLTVT.